This T cell receptor (beta chain) stems from a study of T cells expressing NK-cell markers. The study's findings and limits: Several donors' CD3+CD56-NKG2C+ cells were dominated by the same clonotypes.

TCRdb reprocessed the 5' RACE reads, with one entry per CDR3 protein and no DNA. Its table records 400,000 or so distinct CDR3 sequences. Regarding this clonotype: Antigen specificity is unknown.

The V gene's germline CDR1 is DFQATT and CDR2 SNEGSKA (reference sequence). The CDR3 runs 16 residues. This chain joins TRBV20-1 and TRBJ2-1; TCRdb picks TRBD1, but there is no DNA to check that call. The receptor was derived from a woman in her 50s in good health. Material: blood T cells: a sorted CD56 or NKG2C T cell subset, CD4+ or CD8+ T cells, or bulk PBMC T cells (not recorded which). The CDR3 is CSARDPRSGGYNEQFF.